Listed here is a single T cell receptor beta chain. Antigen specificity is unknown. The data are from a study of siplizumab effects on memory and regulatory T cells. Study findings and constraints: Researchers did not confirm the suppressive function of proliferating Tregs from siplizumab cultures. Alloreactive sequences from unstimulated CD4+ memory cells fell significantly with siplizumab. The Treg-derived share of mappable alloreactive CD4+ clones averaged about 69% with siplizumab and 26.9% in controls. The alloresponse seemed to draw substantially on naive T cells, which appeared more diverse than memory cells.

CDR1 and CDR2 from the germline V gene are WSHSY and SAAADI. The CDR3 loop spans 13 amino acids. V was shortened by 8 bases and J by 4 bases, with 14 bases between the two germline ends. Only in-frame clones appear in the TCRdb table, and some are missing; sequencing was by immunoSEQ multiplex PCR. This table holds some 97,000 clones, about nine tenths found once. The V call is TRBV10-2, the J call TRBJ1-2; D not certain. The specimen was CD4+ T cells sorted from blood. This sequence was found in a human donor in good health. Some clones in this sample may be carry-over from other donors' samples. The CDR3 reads CASLISDSYGYTF. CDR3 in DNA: TGCGCCAGCCTTATTTCAGATAGCTATGGCTACACCTTC.